This is a list of T cell receptor beta chains from one sample in a study of cytomegalovirus exposure and HLA in healthy donors. The repertoire was sequenced with immunoSEQ multiplex PCR; TCRdb's copy has only in-frame clones and lacks some. The sample has 100,000 to 150,000 clones, over 75% seen once. The sample comprised PBMCs. The receptors shown here come from a young man in good health and CMV-seronegative. Both conserved end residues are part of each CDR3. Fields, in order: V gene, D gene, J gene, clone size, CDR3 DNA, CDR3 protein. A D gene is named only where the DNA matches it firmly. Where a row states a size, it is once, few, many or the class of an expanded clone; other rows omit it.

V gene: TRBV5-4
D gene: TRBD1
J gene: TRBJ1-1
clone size: -
CDR3 DNA: TGTGCCAGCAGCCGAGCGGACAGGGTCGCTGAAGCTTTCTTT
CDR3 protein: CASSRADRVAEAFF

V gene: TRBV30
D gene: TRBD2
J gene: TRBJ2-1
clone size: -
CDR3 DNA: TGTGCCGGTAGCGGGACGGCGAATGAGCAGTTCTTC
CDR3 protein: CAGSGTANEQFF

V gene: TRBV28
D gene: TRBD1
J gene: TRBJ1-4
clone size: -
CDR3 DNA: TGTGCCAGCAGTACTCCAGGGGGCGGAGAGGAAAAACTGTTTTTT
CDR3 protein: CASSTPGGGEEKLFF

V gene: TRBV19
D gene: -
J gene: TRBJ1-1
clone size: many
CDR3 DNA: TGTGCCAGTAGCGAACACAAAGAAGCTTTCTTT
CDR3 protein: CASSEHKEAFF

V gene: TRBV11-2
D gene: -
J gene: TRBJ2-5
clone size: once
CDR3 DNA: TGTGCCAGCAGCTTAGTTGCCCCCCCCGGGGAGACCCAGTACTTC
CDR3 protein: CASSLVAPPGETQYF

V gene: TRBV11-3
D gene: TRBD1
J gene: TRBJ1-1
clone size: once
CDR3 DNA: TGTGCCAGCAGCCTAGGGGGCTTTTCTGAAGCTTTCTTT
CDR3 protein: CASSLGGFSEAFF

V gene: TRBV19
D gene: -
J gene: TRBJ2-7
clone size: -
CDR3 DNA: TGTGCCAGTAGGGACGGGAGTTACGAGCAGTACTTC
CDR3 protein: CASRDGSYEQYF

V gene: TRBV10-2
D gene: -
J gene: TRBJ1-1
clone size: -
CDR3 DNA: TGCGCCAGCAGTGAGTCGACGGGGGGTACTGAGGCTTTCTTT
CDR3 protein: CASSESTGGTEAFF

V gene: TRBV29-1
D gene: -
J gene: TRBJ2-1
clone size: -
CDR3 DNA: TGCAGCGTTGAGGGAGGACACAATGAGCAGTTCTTC
CDR3 protein: CSVEGGHNEQFF

V gene: TRBV27
D gene: TRBD2
J gene: TRBJ2-2
clone size: -
CDR3 DNA: TGTGCCAGCAGTTCCGGGACTAGCGGGGGCCCCACCGGGGAGCTGTTTTTT
CDR3 protein: CASSSGTSGGPTGELFF

V gene: TRBV5-1
D gene: -
J gene: TRBJ2-5
clone size: -
CDR3 DNA: TGCGCCAGCAGCTTGGCTGGCAGCCAAGAGACCCAGTACTTC
CDR3 protein: CASSLAGSQETQYF

V gene: TRBV6-5
D gene: -
J gene: TRBJ2-7
clone size: -
CDR3 DNA: TGTGCCAGCAGTTACTCGCAGGGTCTGGACGAGCAGTACTTC
CDR3 protein: CASSYSQGLDEQYF

V gene: TRBV28
D gene: TRBD2
J gene: TRBJ2-7
clone size: -
CDR3 DNA: TGTGCCACCCAGGGAGCGGGAGGGGTCTACGAGCAGTACTTC
CDR3 protein: CATQGAGGVYEQYF

V gene: TRBV9
D gene: -
J gene: TRBJ2-1
clone size: -
CDR3 DNA: TGTGCCAGCAGCGGGACAGTTTATGAGCAGTTCTTC
CDR3 protein: CASSGTVYEQFF

V gene: TRBV29-1
D gene: TRBD1
J gene: TRBJ2-7
clone size: -
CDR3 DNA: TGCAGCGCCTACAACAGGGGTTCCTACGAGCAGTACTTC
CDR3 protein: CSAYNRGSYEQYF

V gene: TRBV5-4
D gene: TRBD2
J gene: TRBJ2-7
clone size: -
CDR3 DNA: TGTGCCAGCAGCTTGGGGGGACTAGCGGGAGCCGAGCAGTACTTC
CDR3 protein: CASSLGGLAGAEQYF

V gene: TRBV25-1
D gene: -
J gene: TRBJ1-6
clone size: -
CDR3 DNA: TGTGCCAGCAGCCCCCGGGGTTCTAATTCACCCCTCCACTTT
CDR3 protein: CASSPRGSNSPLHF

V gene: TRBV7-2
D gene: -
J gene: TRBJ1-1
clone size: -
CDR3 DNA: TGTGCCAGCGCCGTGCGTTCCGAAGCTTTCTTT
CDR3 protein: CASAVRSEAFF

V gene: TRBV4-1
D gene: -
J gene: TRBJ1-2
clone size: -
CDR3 DNA: TGCGCCAGCAGCCAAGAGTACCTTAGACAGGACTATGGCTACACCTTC
CDR3 protein: CASSQEYLRQDYGYTF

V gene: TRBV27
D gene: -
J gene: TRBJ2-7
clone size: -
CDR3 DNA: TGTGCCAGCAGTTTTGTACGGGAGAGAACTTACGAGCAGTACTTC
CDR3 protein: CASSFVRERTYEQYF

V gene: TRBV7-2
D gene: -
J gene: TRBJ1-1
clone size: once
CDR3 DNA: TGTGCCAGCAGCCCGGGTTTAAACACTGAAGCTTTCTTT
CDR3 protein: CASSPGLNTEAFF

V gene: TRBV10-3
D gene: -
J gene: TRBJ2-1
clone size: -
CDR3 DNA: TGTGCCATCAGTGCGCAGGTCAAGGACAATGAGCAGTTCTTC
CDR3 protein: CAISAQVKDNEQFF

V gene: TRBV5-4
D gene: TRBD2
J gene: TRBJ2-7
clone size: -
CDR3 DNA: TGTGCCGGACCGGGCCGGCTAGCGGTTTTCGAGCAGTACTTC
CDR3 protein: CAGPGRLAVFEQYF

V gene: TRBV4-1
D gene: -
J gene: TRBJ1-3
clone size: few
CDR3 DNA: TGCGCCAGCAGCCACAAGAGTACGGGAGTCTCTGGAAACACCATATATTTT
CDR3 protein: CASSHKSTGVSGNTIYF